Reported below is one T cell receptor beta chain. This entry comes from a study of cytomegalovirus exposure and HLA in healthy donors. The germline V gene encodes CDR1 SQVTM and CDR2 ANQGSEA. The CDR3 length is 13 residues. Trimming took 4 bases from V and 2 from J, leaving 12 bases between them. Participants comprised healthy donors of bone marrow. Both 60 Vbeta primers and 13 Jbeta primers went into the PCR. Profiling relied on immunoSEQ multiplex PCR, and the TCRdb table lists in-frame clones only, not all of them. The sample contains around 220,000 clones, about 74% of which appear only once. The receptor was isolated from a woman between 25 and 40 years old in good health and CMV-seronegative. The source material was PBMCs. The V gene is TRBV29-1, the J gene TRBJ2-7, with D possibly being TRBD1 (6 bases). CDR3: CSVAWDIAYEQYF. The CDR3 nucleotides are TGCAGCGTTGCTTGGGACATCGCCTACGAGCAGTACTTC.